The rows below give T cell receptor beta chains drawn from one sample of a study of cytomegalovirus exposure and HLA in healthy donors. Generated by immunoSEQ multiplex PCR, the TCRdb table keeps only in-frame clones and is missing some. The sample lists 150,000 to 200,000 clones, around three quarters seen once, with approximately 2.4% in the top ten. The sample consisted of PBMCs. The origin of the receptors is a woman in her forties or fifties in good health and CMV-seronegative. Each CDR3 is given with its conserved first and last residue. Clone size appears in some rows only: once, few, many, or a class for an expanded clone.

J: TRBJ2-5; V: TRBV10-1; size: once; CDR3: CASSDTIQETQYF
J: TRBJ1-2; V: TRBV4-3; size: -; CDR3: CASSPTGGLDGYTF
J: TRBJ1-2; V: TRBV29-1; size: -; CDR3: CSVTRQGQNYGYTF
J: TRBJ1-4; V: TRBV28; size: -; CDR3: CASTESFNEKLFF
J: TRBJ2-1; V: TRBV7-8; size: -; CDR3: CASSLSNYNEQFF
J: TRBJ1-4; V: TRBV21-1; size: -; CDR3: CASRGRGGGNEKLFF
J: TRBJ1-5; V: TRBV7-2; size: -; CDR3: CASSPSRGQPQHF
J: TRBJ1-1; V: TRBV14; size: few; CDR3: CASSQLTWGVTEAFF
J: TRBJ1-3; V: TRBV4-1; size: -; CDR3: CASSQPDRAPGNTIYF
J: TRBJ2-1; V: TRBV19; size: -; CDR3: CASSMSGGGVDEQFF
J: TRBJ2-1; V: TRBV5-4; size: -; CDR3: CASSFAAGGRNEQFF
J: TRBJ2-2; V: TRBV6-1; size: -; CDR3: CASTVGHGELFF
J: TRBJ2-2; V: TRBV15; size: -; CDR3: CATSRARRAGKTGVDTGELFF
J: TRBJ2-1; V: TRBV10-3; size: few; CDR3: CAMWAGGSDEQFF
J: TRBJ1-2; V: TRBV9; size: once; CDR3: CASSGGTVPFGYTF
J: TRBJ1-5; V: TRBV6-6; size: few; CDR3: CASADGYNQPQHF
J: TRBJ2-1; V: TRBV27; size: -; CDR3: CASSRSRNTYFF
J: TRBJ2-2; V: TRBV11-3; size: -; CDR3: CASSSRRGTGELFF
J: TRBJ1-1; V: TRBV14; size: -; CDR3: CASSQTEGTEAFF
J: TRBJ2-5; V: TRBV27; size: -; CDR3: CASSLSRAQETQYF
J: TRBJ2-2; V: TRBV9; size: once; CDR3: CASTEGGGDTGELFF
J: TRBJ2-1; V: TRBV27; size: -; CDR3: CASSLGLTRRNEQFF
J: TRBJ2-6; V: TRBV29-1; size: -; CDR3: CSVWAGAGANVLTF
J: TRBJ2-7; V: TRBV29-1; size: -; CDR3: CSVEGRQGYEQYF
J: TRBJ1-5; V: TRBV9; size: -; CDR3: CASSVDGRGDQPQHF
J: TRBJ2-3; V: TRBV19; size: -; CDR3: CASGPSTSGRLYTQYF
J: TRBJ1-6; V: TRBV28; size: -; CDR3: CASGFTGNSYNSPLHF
J: TRBJ2-2; V: TRBV10-2; size: -; CDR3: CASRAGGSGTGELFF
J: TRBJ2-1; V: TRBV5-6; size: -; CDR3: CASSYTPVEQFF
J: TRBJ2-3; V: TRBV5-8; size: -; CDR3: CASSLGSGGVRTSTDTQYF
J: TRBJ2-1; V: TRBV6-1; size: few; CDR3: CASRERGGQSNEQFF
J: TRBJ1-6; V: TRBV19; size: -; CDR3: CASRRTGGSSPLHF
J: TRBJ2-1; V: TRBV18; size: -; CDR3: CASSPQGQGAREQFF
J: TRBJ2-2; V: TRBV2; size: -; CDR3: CASSDRGQGFPGELFF
J: TRBJ2-1; V: TRBV27; size: -; CDR3: CASSLSRNEQFF
J: TRBJ2-7; V: TRBV15; size: -; CDR3: CATSTDRGAYEQYF
J: TRBJ1-6; V: TRBV28; size: -; CDR3: CASSFLGRTGSDSPLHF
J: TRBJ2-7; V: TRBV28; size: -; CDR3: CASSPPGGRLSYEQYF
J: TRBJ2-7; V: TRBV25-1; size: -; CDR3: CASRRQGATYEQYF
J: TRBJ2-7; V: TRBV28; size: -; CDR3: CASSPGVNYEQYF
J: TRBJ1-3; V: TRBV6-5; size: -; CDR3: CASTPGGNTIYF
J: TRBJ1-1; V: TRBV2; size: once; CDR3: CASTPGRVGFF
J: TRBJ1-1; V: TRBV11-3; size: -; CDR3: CASSPRPGAEAFF
J: -; V: TRBV19; size: -; CDR3: CASRPGLAGVGSSYEQYF
J: TRBJ2-1; V: TRBV4-2; size: few; CDR3: CASSRGRGTSGNDEQFF
J: TRBJ2-3; V: TRBV29-1; size: few; CDR3: CSVAADTQYF
J: TRBJ1-1; V: TRBV7-6; size: -; CDR3: CASSPRTGATEAFF
J: TRBJ2-4; V: TRBV4-1; size: -; CDR3: CASSQLGLAGSKNIQYF
J: TRBJ1-4; V: TRBV28; size: few; CDR3: CASSLLAAGNNEKLFF
J: TRBJ1-1; V: TRBV7-9; size: -; CDR3: CASSLPFDSLNTEAFF
J: TRBJ1-3; V: TRBV11-2; size: -; CDR3: CASSSGQVGNTIYF
J: TRBJ2-3; V: TRBV6-4; size: -; CDR3: CASSESGESADTQYF
J: TRBJ1-6; V: TRBV4-3; size: -; CDR3: CASSQNLETPLHF
J: TRBJ2-1; V: TRBV7-2; size: once; CDR3: CASSLVPGLAGVNEQFF
J: TRBJ2-1; V: TRBV11-3; size: -; CDR3: CASSLRRGEQFF